Following are 26 T cell receptor beta chains from one sample sequenced in a study of blood T cell repertoires in COVID-19. Sequencing used immunoSEQ multiplex PCR; TCRdb keeps in-frame clones, though not all of them. The data show roughly 150,000 clones, with 70% to 90% seen just once and 4% held by the top ten. The sample comprised peripheral blood. These receptor sequences come from a woman in her 70s with acute or convalescent COVID-19.

The V call is TRBV4-1, the J call TRBJ2-3, with 8 nucleotides matching TRBD1. This CDR3 spans 16 amino acids. Germline V gene data show CDR1 as MGHRA and CDR2 as YSYEKL. The V and J ends lost 6 bases and 3 bases, in that order; junction bases with no gene match: 11. DNA of the CDR3: TGCGCCAGCAGACGAGAGGACAGGGTTTTAACAGATACGCAGTATTTT. This translates into CASRREDRVLTDTQYF.

The J gene is TRBJ2-6, the V gene TRBV19; TRBD1 is a possible D gene (6 bases). The CDR3 has 14 residues. Germline CDR1 is LNHDA and CDR2 is SQIVND (reference sequence). Trimming took 8 bases from V and 0 from J, leaving 8 bases between them. The CDR3 bases are TGTGCCAGTGAACAGGGCTCTGGGGCCAACGTCCTGACTTTC. Amino acids: CASEQGSGANVLTF.

The chain carries TRBV5-1 and TRBJ2-1; a weak D match, TRBD1 (5 bases). The CDR3 runs to 17 residues. Trimming shortened V by 7 bases and J by 0 bases, and 20 bases separated the two germline ends. Germline V gives CDR1 SGHRS, CDR2 YFSETQ. The DNA for the CDR3 is TGCGCCAGCCGCCAAGATCCAGGGTTCAGCTCCTACAATGAGCAGTTCTTC. Amino acid sequence: CASRQDPGFSSYNEQFF. Drawing the rest from reference TRBV5-1 and TRBJ2-1, the complete variable domain is KAGVTQTPRYLIKTRGQQVTLSCSPISGHRSVSWYQQTPGQGLQFLFEYFSETQRNKGNFPGRFSGRQFSNSRSEMNVSTLELGDSALYLCASRQDPGFSSYNEQFFGPGTRLTVL.

V and J are TRBV6-2 or TRBV6-3 and TRBJ2-3; 9 bases align to TRBD1. Trimming at V came to 0 bases and at J to 6 bases, leaving 4 bases not matched to a gene. The CDR3 covers 15 residues. Per germline, CDR1 MNHEY and CDR2 SVGEGT. The CDR3 spells CASSYSGTGWDTQYF. CDR3 in DNA: TGTGCCAGCAGTTACTCCGGGACAGGGTGGGATACGCAGTATTTT.

This clone has a handful of counts. This chain connects TRBV6-1 to TRBJ1-5, with D hard to call. The V gene lost 0 bases and the J gene lost 4 bases, with 10 bases spanning the gap. CDR3 size: 15 residues. From germline, CDR1 is MNHNS and CDR2 SASEGT. The chain's CDR3 is CASSEAHGPNQPQHF. In DNA, the CDR3 is TGTGCCAGCAGTGAAGCGCATGGGCCGAATCAGCCCCAGCATTTT.

The chain couples TRBV12-5 to TRBJ2-3; weak D call: TRBD2 (5 bases). The CDR3 has 13 amino acids. Germline V gene lookup returns CDR1 LGHNT and CDR2 FRNRAP. With 6 bases removed from V and 6 bases from J, the gap between germline ends came to 13 bases. This chain's CDR3 is CASGHGRGDTQYF. CDR3 nucleotides: TGTGCTAGTGGACACGGCCGGGGTGATACGCAGTATTTT.

This chain's CDR3 is CSVQLDSQETQYF. The CDR3 region has the DNA TGCAGCGTTCAGTTGGACAGTCAAGAGACCCAGTACTTC. The chain combines TRBV29-1 with TRBJ2-5, with a weak D call TRBD1 (6 bases). The CDR3 loop spans 13 amino acids. V lost 5 bases and J 2 bases, leaving 12 bases between the germline ends. Germline assignment: CDR1 SQVTM and CDR2 ANQGSEA.

The chain is built from TRBV5-4 and TRBJ1-2; D gene unclear. CDR1 and CDR2 from the germline V gene are SGHNT and YYREEE (reference sequence). This CDR3 comprises 14 residues. V gave up 6 bases and J gave up 2 bases, with 14 bases separating them. The CDR3 region has the DNA TGTGCCAGCACCTCAATATCGGTGAACTATGGCTACACCTTC. Translation: CASTSISVNYGYTF.

The gene calls are TRBV28 and TRBJ1-6; the match to TRBD1 covers 9 bases. The CDR3 is made up of 15 amino acids. Trimming at V came to 4 bases and at J to 8 bases, leaving 6 bases not matched to a gene. The germline V gene has CDR1 MDHEN and CDR2 SYDVKM. Here the CDR3 reads CASSSAGTGYSPLHF. In DNA, the CDR3 is TGTGCCAGCAGTTCGGCCGGGACAGGGTATTCACCCCTCCACTTT.

This chain connects TRBV29-1 to TRBJ2-1; 11 bases are shared with TRBD2. Germline V CDR1 and CDR2: SQVTM, ANQGSEA. V was clipped by 4 bases and J by 4 bases; unmatched bases: 24. This CDR3 contains 21 residues. CDR3: CSVVATSGKITKAGAYNEQFF. CDR3 nucleotides: TGCAGCGTTGTTGCGACTAGCGGGAAGATTACTAAAGCAGGCGCATACAATGAGCAGTTCTTC.

The rearrangement uses TRBV5-1 and TRBJ2-7; D perhaps matches TRBD1 (5 bases). Between the trimmed V and J ends, which lost 5 bases and 0 bases, there was a span of 9 bases. The CDR3 sequence is 13 residues long. Germline V CDR1 and CDR2: SGHRS, YFSETQ. The CDR3 DNA sequence: TGCGCCAGCAGAAGAGACAGCTCCTACGAGCAGTACTTC. Amino acids: CASRRDSSYEQYF.

The gene calls are TRBV4-2 and TRBJ1-4; TRBD1 is a possible D gene (5 bases). Germline-derived CDR1 and CDR2 are LGHNA and YNFKEQ. Trimming removed 3 bases from V and 4 bases from J, with 15 bases in between. This CDR3 comprises 16 residues. The CDR3 reads CASSHELAGNNEKLFF. The CDR3 DNA reads as TGTGCCAGCAGCCACGAACTTGCAGGGAATAATGAAAAACTGTTTTTT.

The chain uses TRBV4-1 and TRBJ2-1; tentative D call: TRBD1 (5 bases). The CDR3 covers 13 residues. Trimming took 0 bases from V and 8 from J, leaving 8 bases between them. Germline V gives CDR1 MGHRA, CDR2 YSYEKL. CDR3: CASSQDQGHEQFF. CDR3 nucleotide sequence: TGCGCCAGCAGCCAAGATCAGGGCCATGAGCAGTTCTTC.

The chain has TRBV13 and TRBJ1-3; tentatively, D is TRBD1 (6 bases). Trimming removed 5 bases from V and 4 bases from J, with 12 bases in between. CDR3 length: 14 amino acids. Germline CDR1 is PRHDT and CDR2 is FYEKMQ (reference sequence). CDR3 DNA sequence: TGTGCCAGCAGCCGTACAGGGAACGGAAACACCATATATTTT. It translates to CASSRTGNGNTIYF.

The chain uses TRBV18 and TRBJ2-7; 11 bases line up with TRBD2. The germline CDR1 and CDR2 sequences are KGHSH and LQKENI. The CDR3 spans 15 residues. Trimming took 3 bases from V and 2 from J; bases not matched to a gene: 3. The CDR3 bases are TGTGCCAGCTCACCGGGGACTAGCGGTACCTACGAGCAGTACTTC. Its protein product is CASSPGTSGTYEQYF. The variable domain in full, completed from reference TRBV18 and TRBJ2-7, reads NAGVMQNPRHLVRRRGQEARLRCSPMKGHSHVYWYRQLPEEGLKFMVYLQKENIIDESGMPKERFSAEFPKEGPSILRIQQVVRGDSAAYFCASSPGTSGTYEQYFGPGTRLTVT.

This chain joins TRBV6-5 and TRBJ1-2; 7 nucleotides agree with TRBD1. Germline CDR1 MNHEY, CDR2 SVGAGI. With 8 bases clipped from V and 5 bases from J, the junction kept 5 bases outside the gene matches. The CDR3 extends over 12 amino acids. The CDR3 DNA sequence: TGTGCCAGCGGGGGACAGTTATATGGCTACACCTTC. Translation: CASGGQLYGYTF.

Worth noting for this clone: Other nucleotide sequences in the sample specify the same CDR3. This chain joins TRBV6-6 and TRBJ2-7; TRBD1 agrees at 8 bases. The CDR3 totals 15 residues. The V gene end was trimmed by 6 bases and the J gene end by 0 bases; junction bases not matched to a gene: 7. Germline V gene data show CDR1 as MNHNY and CDR2 as SVGAGI (reference sequence). The CDR3 region is CASSPGQGYSYEQYF. CDR3 bases: TGTGCCAGCAGCCCCGGACAGGGCTACTCCTACGAGCAGTACTTC.

This chain links TRBV7-2 with TRBJ1-2, with D perhaps matching TRBD1 (5 bases). Germline values: CDR1 SGHTA, CDR2 FQGNSA. Deletions cut 7 bases from V and 5 bases from J, with 14 bases between. The CDR3 runs 13 residues. The CDR3 loop is CASTTQGVYGYTF. CDR3 coding DNA: TGTGCCAGCACCACGCAGGGTGTTTATGGCTACACCTTC.

The chain joins TRBV5-1 to TRBJ2-2; weak D call: TRBD2 (5 bases). Trimming stripped 0 bases from V and 6 bases from J, with 12 bases between. This CDR3 spans 15 amino acids. Germline CDR1 SGHRS, CDR2 YFSETQ. CDR3 bases: TGCGCCAGCAGCTTGGATATAGCGTTGGCCGGGGAGCTGTTTTTT. It is translated as CASSLDIALAGELFF.

The chain carries TRBV11-2 and TRBJ1-1, with D uncertain. The CDR3 has 17 amino acids. Between the trimmed V and J ends, which lost 0 bases and 2 bases, there was a span of 16 bases. Germline CDR1 reads SGHAT; CDR2 reads FQNNGV. The CDR3 nucleotides are TGTGCCAGCAGCTTAGAAGGAACGGGTCCGGGAAACACTGAAGCTTTCTTT. As protein: CASSLEGTGPGNTEAFF.

The chain recombines TRBV5-1 with TRBJ2-2; TRBD2 matches at 12 bases. CDR3 length equals 18 residues. Germline values: CDR1 SGHRS, CDR2 YFSETQ. Trimming removed 0 bases from V and 7 bases from J; junction bases left unmatched: 10. In nucleotides, the CDR3 is TGCGCCAGCAGCTTGGTCCCCCAGACTAGCGGGGGCCGCGGGGAGCTGTTTTTT. This codes for CASSLVPQTSGGRGELFF.

V and J are TRBV28 and TRBJ1-6; no definite D call. The CDR3 has 14 residues. Per germline, CDR1 MDHEN and CDR2 SYDVKM. V was clipped by 7 bases and J by 8 bases, with 15 bases between them. CDR3 region: CASNHGGVDSPLHF. CDR3 nucleotide sequence: TGTGCCAGCAATCACGGCGGGGTGGATTCACCCCTCCACTTT.

This clone was observed a single time. The V call is TRBV5-5, the J call TRBJ2-7; 8 nucleotides agree with TRBD2. Germline trimming cut 3 bases from V and 7 bases from J; bases unmatched to any gene: 9. The CDR3 is made up of 14 amino acids. The germline gives CDR1 SGHKS, CDR2 YYEKEE (reference sequence). Here the CDR3 DNA reads TGTGCCAGCAGCTCCCCTCAAGCGGGAGAGGAGCAGTACTTC. This translates into CASSSPQAGEEQYF.

This clone occurred a few times. The V gene is TRBV27, the J gene TRBJ2-3, with D perhaps TRBD1 (7 bases). The V gene lost 4 bases and the J gene lost 0 bases, with 26 bases spanning the gap. CDR3 length equals 20 residues. CDR1 is MNHEY, CDR2 SMNVEV, per germline (reference sequence). The CDR3 sequence is CASSSRNAGGRSLSTDTQYF. In DNA form, the CDR3 reads TGTGCCAGCAGTTCCAGGAATGCAGGGGGGAGGAGCCTTAGCACAGATACGCAGTATTTT.

This clone was seen only a few times. The rearrangement links TRBV5-5 to TRBJ1-3, with a tentative D call TRBD1 (5 bases). Germline-derived CDR1 and CDR2 are SGHKS and YYEKEE (reference sequence). Trimming removed 4 bases from V and 0 bases from J, with 14 bases in between. The length of the CDR3 is 16 residues. The CDR3 loop is CASSQEGPGSGNTIYF. DNA of the CDR3: TGTGCCAGCAGCCAGGAGGGACCCGGCTCTGGAAACACCATATATTTT.

J is TRBJ2-5 and V is TRBV2; TRBD2 is a possible D gene (5 bases). The germline V and J ends were trimmed by 6 bases and 5 bases, with 10 bases remaining between them. The CDR3 is made up of 12 amino acids. Germline CDR1 is SNHLY and CDR2 is FYNNEI. In DNA form, the CDR3 reads TGTGCCAGCAGCGGGAAGGGCGAGACCCAGTACTTC. Residues: CASSGKGETQYF.